These 21 T cell receptor beta chains were sequenced from one sample in a study of T cells in Graves' hyperthyroidism and ophthalmopathy. Authors of the study amplified TCR beta CDR3 regions from RNA transcripts. First-round RT-PCR targeting the TCR CDR3 was performed with the HTBI primer set. TCRdb reanalysed the multiplex PCR reads using MiXCR and keeps one entry per CDR3 protein. Of 700,000 or so distinct CDR3 sequences in the sample, over 15% were seen once. The specimen was blood. These receptors all come from a young man with Graves' hyperthyroidism.

Turning to this clonotype: This could be a read error, since a much larger clone is one nucleotide away. The chain uses TRBV30 and TRBJ1-2; 9 bases match TRBD1. CDR1 and CDR2 from the germline V gene are GTSNPN and SVGIG (reference sequence). CDR3 length: 14 residues. The CDR3 loop reads CARRDRDREAGYTF. The CDR3 DNA reads as TGTGCCAGGAGAGACCGGGACAGGGAGGCTGGCTACACCTTC.

The chain uses TRBV27 and TRBJ1-1; D not certain. V lost 5 bases and J 0 bases, leaving 10 bases between the germline ends. Germline V gene sequence: CDR1 MNHEY, CDR2 SMNVEV (reference sequence). The CDR3 totals 14 residues. The CDR3 DNA follows: TGTGCCAGCAGTCGCTCCCCTCTGAACACTGAAGCTTTCTTT. Protein product: CASSRSPLNTEAFF.

This clonotype has at least ten counts. V gene TRBV28 combines with J gene TRBJ2-7; no clear D. Germline V gives CDR1 MDHEN, CDR2 SYDVKM. There are 15 residues in the CDR3. V lost 2 bases and J lost 2, with 13 bases in between. The CDR3 DNA reads as TGTGCCAGCAGTTTACGCGGCCTGGCAACCTACGAGCAGTACTTC. The encoded protein is CASSLRGLATYEQYF.

This clonotype was detected only once. Relative to the germline gene, one junction end is altered; a read error may explain this. The chain's CDR3 is CAGSPGTGGYNEQFF. CDR3 in DNA: TGTGCCGGCAGCCCCGGGACAGGGGGCTACAATGAGCAGTTCTTC. The V gene is TRBV7-2, the J gene TRBJ2-1, with 11 bases aligning to TRBD1. Germline V gives CDR1 SGHTA, CDR2 FQGNSA. The CDR3 totals 15 residues.

This chain joins TRBV12-5 and TRBJ2-1, with 16 bases lining up with TRBD2. Germline trimming cut 0 bases from V and 7 bases from J; bases unmatched to any gene: 9. The CDR3 is made up of 19 amino acids. Germline CDR1 and CDR2: LGHNT and FRNRAP. CDR3 amino acids: CASGLVLGTSGRGTNEQFF. As DNA, the CDR3 is TGTGCTAGTGGTTTGGTACTGGGGACTAGCGGGAGGGGTACGAATGAGCAGTTCTTC.

This clonotype appeared a few times. The rearrangement joins TRBV28 to TRBJ1-6; no clear D gene. V lost 5 bases and J lost 9, with 8 bases in between. CDR1 MDHEN and CDR2 SYDVKM come from the germline V gene. The CDR3 covers 12 residues. CDR3 nucleotides: TGTGCCAGCAGTCGCAACGGTTCACCCCTCCACTTT. Its protein product is CASSRNGSPLHF. Filled out from reference TRBV28 and TRBJ1-6, the complete variable domain reads DVKVTQSSRYLVKRTGEKVFLECVQDMDHENMFWYRQDPGLGLRLIYFSYDVKMKEKGDIPEGYSVSREKKERFSLILESASTNQTSMYLCASSRNGSPLHFGNGTRLTVT.

This clonotype showed up many times. The genes are TRBV11-1 and TRBJ2-5, with TRBD1 as a possible D gene (6 bases). Per germline, CDR1 SGHAT and CDR2 FQDESV (reference sequence). This CDR3 has 15 amino acids. V lost 6 bases and J lost 5, with 19 bases in between. CDR3 amino acids: CASSRELGAGETQYF. The CDR3, as DNA: TGTGCCAGCAGTCGCGAGCTGGGGGCCGGGGAGACCCAGTACTTC.

This clonotype was picked up many times. The genes are TRBV2 and TRBJ2-2; TRBD2 is a possible D gene (5 bases). The CDR3 has 14 residues. V lost 6 bases and J lost 5, with 13 bases in between. Germline CDR1 and CDR2: SNHLY and FYNNEI. This CDR3 is CASSGLYMTGELFF. The CDR3 region has the DNA TGTGCCAGCAGCGGACTGTATATGACCGGGGAGCTGTTTTTT.

The CDR3 region has the DNA TGCAGTGCTAGTCGTAGAGGTTATGGTAGCAATCAGCCCCAGCATTTT. This gives the protein CSASRRGYGSNQPQHF. This chain connects TRBV20-1 to TRBJ1-5; D is undetermined. CDR3 length: 16 amino acids. Per germline, CDR1 DFQATT and CDR2 SNEGSKA (reference sequence). V was clipped by 3 bases and J by 0 bases, with 15 bases between them.

This clonotype occurred many times. The chain joins TRBV6-5 to TRBJ2-1, with D tentatively TRBD1 (5 bases). V shed 2 bases and J shed 5 bases, with 10 bases lying between them. This CDR3 comprises 14 residues. Germline lookup yields CDR1 MNHEY and CDR2 SVGAGI. CDR3 nucleotides: TGTGCCAGCAGTTACCAGGGCAGAAACAATGAGCAGTTCTTC. It yields the protein CASSYQGRNNEQFF.

V gene TRBV30 combines with J gene TRBJ1-4; no clear D. The CDR3 spans 15 residues. Germline lookup yields CDR1 GTSNPN and CDR2 SVGIG (reference sequence). V was cut by 7 bases and J by 7 bases, with 22 bases left in between. DNA for the CDR3: TGTGCCTCCTCGGAGATGGCGGGGTGGGGTGAAAAACTGTTTTTT. Protein sequence: CASSEMAGWGEKLFF.

CDR3 nucleotide sequence: TGTGCCTGGTCCTGGACAGGGGCTAGCAATCAGCCCCAGCATTTT. Its translation: CAWSWTGASNQPQHF. The genes are TRBV30 and TRBJ1-5, with 9 nucleotides matching TRBD1. V gave up 5 bases and J gave up 0 bases; unmatched junction bases: 5. The CDR3 totals 15 residues. Germline CDR1 is GTSNPN and CDR2 is SVGIG (reference sequence).

There are many counts of this clonotype. CDR3 protein: CASSRGRNQPQHF. The CDR3 nucleotides are TGTGCCAGCAGCCGCGGCCGGAATCAGCCCCAGCATTTT. The chain has TRBV28 and TRBJ1-5; no definite D call. The CDR3 consists of 13 residues. Trimming shortened V by 6 bases and J by 4 bases, and 10 bases separated the two germline ends. Germline CDR1 reads MDHEN; CDR2 reads SYDVKM. The full variable domain, with the rest looked up from reference TRBV28 and TRBJ1-5, is DVKVTQSSRYLVKRTGEKVFLECVQDMDHENMFWYRQDPGLGLRLIYFSYDVKMKEKGDIPEGYSVSREKKERFSLILESASTNQTSMYLCASSRGRNQPQHFGDGTRLSIL.

This clonotype was counted ten times or more. The V gene is TRBV19, the J gene TRBJ1-2, with 7 bases identical to TRBD1. Trimming took 4 bases from V and 2 from J; bases not matched to a gene: 10. Germline V CDR1 and CDR2: LNHDA, SQIVND (reference sequence). The CDR3 is 16 residues long. In DNA form, the CDR3 reads TGTGCCAGTAGTACCCAGGGGGGCGACGGAAACTATGGCTACACCTTC. Residues: CASSTQGGDGNYGYTF.

This clonotype appeared many times. V usage is TRBV7-2 and J usage is TRBJ2-7; 7 bases are shared with TRBD2. Per the germline V gene, CDR1 is SGHTA and CDR2 is FQGNSA. The CDR3 runs 15 residues. Unmatched junction bases numbered 9, after V lost 2 bases and J lost 5 bases. The CDR3 region is CASSLILAPGDEQYF. CDR3 nucleotides: TGTGCCAGCAGCTTAATACTAGCGCCAGGCGACGAGCAGTACTTC.

For this clonotype: A junction end diverges from the germline sequence, so it may reflect a read error. The rearrangement joins TRBV6-2 or TRBV6-3 to TRBJ2-2, with TRBD1 matching 7 bases. Looked up from germline, CDR1 is MNHEY and CDR2 is SVGEGT. CDR3 size: 15 residues. The CDR3 DNA is TGTGCCAGCAGTCACTCGAGGGGGCGTACCGGGGAGCTGTTTTTT. This codes for CASSHSRGRTGELFF.

This clonotype was seen at least ten times. CDR3 DNA sequence: TGTGCCAGCAGTGATGAAAGAACTGAAGCTTTCTTT. It encodes CASSDERTEAFF. The chain joins TRBV2 to TRBJ1-1; D gene unclear. The CDR3 contains 12 residues. Germline assignment: CDR1 SNHLY and CDR2 FYNNEI. The V end lost 3 bases, the J end lost 5 bases, and 7 bases lay between the germline ends. The variable domain in full, with the rest retrieved from reference TRBV2 and TRBJ1-1, is EPEVTQTPSHQVTQMGQEVILRCVPISNHLYFYWYRQILGQKVEFLVSFYNNEISEKSEIFDDQFSVERPDGSNFTLKIRSTKLEDSAMYFCASSDERTEAFFGQGTRLTVV.

The chain employs TRBV9 and TRBJ1-2; D remains unclear. Germline V gives CDR1 SGDLS, CDR2 YYNGEE. Trimming stripped 3 bases from V and 4 bases from J, with 16 bases between. This CDR3 is 15 amino acids long. Written as DNA, the CDR3 is TGTGCCAGCAGCGCCGGAGGAGGGTCCGTCTATGGCTACACCTTC. It yields the protein CASSAGGGSVYGYTF. The full variable domain, its missing parts supplied by reference TRBV9 and TRBJ1-2, is DSGVTQTPKHLITATGQRVTLRCSPRSGDLSVYWYQQSLDQGLQFLIQYYNGEERAKGNILERFSAQQFPDLHSELNLSSLELGDSALYFCASSAGGGSVYGYTFGSGTRLTVV.

This clonotype came up a few times. The V and J genes are TRBV28 and TRBJ1-5; unclear D gene. V was trimmed by 6 bases and J by 8 bases, leaving 11 bases between them. CDR1 MDHEN and CDR2 SYDVKM come from the germline V gene. This CDR3 region has 12 residues. The CDR3 bases are TGTGCCAGCAGGCCCACGGGAAAGCCCCAGCATTTT. It specifies CASRPTGKPQHF.

This clonotype has only a few counts. V gene TRBV6-1 combines with J gene TRBJ2-3; D uncertain. The CDR3 length is 15 residues. CDR1 is MNHNS and CDR2 is SASEGT in the germline V gene. Trimming stripped 4 bases from V and 0 bases from J, with 11 bases between. CDR3 sequence (DNA): TGTGCCAGCAGTGGTAAGCTTGTCAGCACAGATACGCAGTATTTT. It specifies CASSGKLVSTDTQYF.

This clonotype was seen more than once but under ten times. The chain is built from TRBV28 and TRBJ2-6, with D maybe TRBD1 (6 bases). V lost 8 bases to trimming and J lost 0 bases, with 11 bases between them. Germline values: CDR1 MDHEN, CDR2 SYDVKM. The CDR3 spans 15 residues. The CDR3 nucleotides are TGTGCCAGCGGGACACTTTTCTCTGGGGCCAACGTCCTGACTTTC. Translated: CASGTLFSGANVLTF.